This T cell receptor (beta chain) was found in a study of blood T cells in healthy people across ages. Combining a sample-barcoded 5' primer with a J-beta primer mix, a second PCR ran for 7 to 11 cycles. MiXCR was run by TCRdb on the 5' RACE reads, yielding one entry per CDR3 protein. Among 600,000 or so distinct CDR3 sequences listed, approximately 30% were seen once. Sequencing input: blood. The TCR originated in an elderly woman in good health.

The CDR3 sequence: CASSYSGQILGNKQYF. The CDR3, as DNA: TGTGCCAGCAGCTATAGCGGCCAGATCCTTGGAAATAAGCAGTACTTC. The chain recombines TRBV7-9 with TRBJ2-5; tentatively, D is TRBD2 (6 bases). Germline V gives CDR1 SEHNR, CDR2 FQNEAQ (reference sequence). The CDR3 loop spans 16 amino acids. V dropped 4 bases and J dropped 11 bases, with 26 bases sitting between them.